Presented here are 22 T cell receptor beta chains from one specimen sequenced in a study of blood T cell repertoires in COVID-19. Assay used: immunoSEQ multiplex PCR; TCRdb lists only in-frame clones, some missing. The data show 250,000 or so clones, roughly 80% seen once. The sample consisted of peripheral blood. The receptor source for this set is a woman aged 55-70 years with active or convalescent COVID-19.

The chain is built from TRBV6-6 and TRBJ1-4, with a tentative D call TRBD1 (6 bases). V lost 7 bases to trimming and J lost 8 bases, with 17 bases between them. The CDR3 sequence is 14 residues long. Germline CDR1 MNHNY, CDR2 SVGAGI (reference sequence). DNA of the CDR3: TGTGCCAGCACCTATGGGGGCGTTGGAGAAAAACTGTTTTTT. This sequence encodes CASTYGGVGEKLFF.

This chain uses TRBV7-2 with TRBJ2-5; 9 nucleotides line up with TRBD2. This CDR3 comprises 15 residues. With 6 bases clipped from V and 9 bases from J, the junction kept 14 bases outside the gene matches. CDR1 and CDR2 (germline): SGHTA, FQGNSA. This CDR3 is CASRLSGGPTAAQYF. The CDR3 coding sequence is TGTGCCAGCAGGCTAAGCGGGGGGCCAACCGCGGCCCAGTACTTC.

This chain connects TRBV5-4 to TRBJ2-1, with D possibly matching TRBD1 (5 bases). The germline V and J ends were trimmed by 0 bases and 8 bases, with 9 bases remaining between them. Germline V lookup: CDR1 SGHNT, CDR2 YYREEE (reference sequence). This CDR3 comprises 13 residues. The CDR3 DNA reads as TGTGCCAGCAGCTTGGCAGGGTTCGATGAGCAGTTCTTC. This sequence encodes CASSLAGFDEQFF. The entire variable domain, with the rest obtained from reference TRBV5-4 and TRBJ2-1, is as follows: ETGVTQSPTHLIKTRGQQVTLRCSSQSGHNTVSWYQQALGQGPQFIFQYYREEENGRGNFPPRFSGLQFPNYSSELNVNALELDDSALYLCASSLAGFDEQFFGPGTRLTVL.

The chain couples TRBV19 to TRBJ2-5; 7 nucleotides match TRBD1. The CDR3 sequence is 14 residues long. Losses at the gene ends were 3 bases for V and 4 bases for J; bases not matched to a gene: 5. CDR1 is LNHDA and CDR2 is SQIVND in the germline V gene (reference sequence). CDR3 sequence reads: CASSMRQGVETQYF. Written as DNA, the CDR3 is TGTGCCAGTAGTATGAGGCAGGGGGTAGAGACCCAGTACTTC.

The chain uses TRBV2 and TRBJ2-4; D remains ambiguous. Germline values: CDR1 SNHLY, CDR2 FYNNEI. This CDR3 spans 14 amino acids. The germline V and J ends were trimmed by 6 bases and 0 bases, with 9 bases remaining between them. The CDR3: CASSPVLAKNIQYF. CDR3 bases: TGTGCCAGCAGCCCGGTTCTAGCCAAAAACATTCAGTACTTC.

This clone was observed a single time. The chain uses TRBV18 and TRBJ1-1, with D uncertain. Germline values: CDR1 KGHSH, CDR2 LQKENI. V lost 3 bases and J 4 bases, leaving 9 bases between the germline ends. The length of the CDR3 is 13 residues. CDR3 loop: CASSPARGTEAFF. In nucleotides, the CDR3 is TGTGCCAGCTCACCCGCGCGGGGCACTGAAGCTTTCTTT. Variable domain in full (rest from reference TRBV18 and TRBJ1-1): NAGVMQNPRHLVRRRGQEARLRCSPMKGHSHVYWYRQLPEEGLKFMVYLQKENIIDESGMPKERFSAEFPKEGPSILRIQQVVRGDSAAYFCASSPARGTEAFFGQGTRLTVV.

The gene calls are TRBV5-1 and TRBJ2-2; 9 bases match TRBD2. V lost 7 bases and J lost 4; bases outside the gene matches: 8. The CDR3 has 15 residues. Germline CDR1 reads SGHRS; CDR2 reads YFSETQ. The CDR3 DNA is TGCGCCAGCCATAGCGGGGGAGACCTCACCGGGGAGCTGTTTTTT. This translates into CASHSGGDLTGELFF.

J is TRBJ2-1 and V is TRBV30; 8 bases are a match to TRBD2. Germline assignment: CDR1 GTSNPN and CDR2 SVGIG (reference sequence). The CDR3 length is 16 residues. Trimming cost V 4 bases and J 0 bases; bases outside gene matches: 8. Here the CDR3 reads CAWTTGGASSYNEQFF. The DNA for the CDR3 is TGTGCCTGGACGACGGGAGGGGCCAGCTCCTACAATGAGCAGTTCTTC.

For the CDR3, the DNA is TGTGCCAGCAGTGAACTGAGGGATGGTGGCTACACCTTC. This encodes CASSELRDGGYTF. The genes are TRBV2 and TRBJ1-2; D uncertain. This CDR3 has 13 residues. Per germline, CDR1 SNHLY and CDR2 FYNNEI. The V end was cut by 2 bases, the J end by 7 bases, with 11 bases between.

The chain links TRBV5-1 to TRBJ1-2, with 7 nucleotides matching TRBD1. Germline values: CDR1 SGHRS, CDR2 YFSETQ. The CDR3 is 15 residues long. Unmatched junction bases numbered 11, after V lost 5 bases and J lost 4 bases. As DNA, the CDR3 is TGCGCCAGCAGGGCCGACAGGGCCTACTCCTATGGCTACACCTTC. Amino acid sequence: CASRADRAYSYGYTF.

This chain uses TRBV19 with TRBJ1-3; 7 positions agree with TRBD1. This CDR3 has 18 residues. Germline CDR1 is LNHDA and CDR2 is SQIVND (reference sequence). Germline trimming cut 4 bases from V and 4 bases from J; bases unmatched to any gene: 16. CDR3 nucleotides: TGTGCCAGTAGTAGTTATGGGACAGCCAGAGAGTTCGGAAACACCATATATTTT. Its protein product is CASSSYGTAREFGNTIYF.

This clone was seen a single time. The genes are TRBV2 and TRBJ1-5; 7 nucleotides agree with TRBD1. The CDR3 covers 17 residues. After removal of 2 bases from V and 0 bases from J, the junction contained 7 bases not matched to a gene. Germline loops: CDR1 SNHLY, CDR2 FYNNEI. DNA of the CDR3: TGTGCCAGCAGTGAAAGGGACAGCCAATATAGCAATCAGCCCCAGCATTTT. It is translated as CASSERDSQYSNQPQHF.

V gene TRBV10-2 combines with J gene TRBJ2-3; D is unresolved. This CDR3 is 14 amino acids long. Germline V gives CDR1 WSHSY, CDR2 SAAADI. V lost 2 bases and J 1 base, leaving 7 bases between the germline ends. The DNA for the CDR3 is TGCGCCAGCAGTGAGGGCAGTCGCACAGATACGCAGTATTTT. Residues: CASSEGSRTDTQYF.

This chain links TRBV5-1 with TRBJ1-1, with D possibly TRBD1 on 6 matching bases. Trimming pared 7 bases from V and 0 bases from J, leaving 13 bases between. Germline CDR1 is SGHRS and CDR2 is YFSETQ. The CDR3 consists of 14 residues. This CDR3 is CASWEGGLNTEAFF. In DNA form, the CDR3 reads TGCGCCAGCTGGGAGGGGGGATTGAACACTGAAGCTTTCTTT.

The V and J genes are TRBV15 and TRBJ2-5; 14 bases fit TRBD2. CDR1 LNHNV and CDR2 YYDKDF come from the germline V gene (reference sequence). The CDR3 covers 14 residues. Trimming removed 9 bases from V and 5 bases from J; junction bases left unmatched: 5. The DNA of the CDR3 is TGTGCCACGAGACTAGCGGGGGGGCGTGAGACCCAGTACTTC. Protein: CATRLAGGRETQYF.

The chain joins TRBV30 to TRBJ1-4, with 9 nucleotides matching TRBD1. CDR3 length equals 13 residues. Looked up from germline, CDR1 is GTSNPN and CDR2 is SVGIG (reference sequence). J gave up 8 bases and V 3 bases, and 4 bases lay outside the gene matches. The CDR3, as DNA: TGTGCCTGGAGCGGGACAGGGTACGAAAAACTGTTTTTT. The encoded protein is CAWSGTGYEKLFF.

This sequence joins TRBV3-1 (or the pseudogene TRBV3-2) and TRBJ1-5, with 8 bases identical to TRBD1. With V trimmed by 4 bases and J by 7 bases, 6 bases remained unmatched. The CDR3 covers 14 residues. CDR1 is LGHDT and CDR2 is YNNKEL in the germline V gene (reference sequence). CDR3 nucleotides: TGTGCCAGCAGCCTGGCAGGGGGCCGGCAGCCCCAGCATTTT. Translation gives CASSLAGGRQPQHF.

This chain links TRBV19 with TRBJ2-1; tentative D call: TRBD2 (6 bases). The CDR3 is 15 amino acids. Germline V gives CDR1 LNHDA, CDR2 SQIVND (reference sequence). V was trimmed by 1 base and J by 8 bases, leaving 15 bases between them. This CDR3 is CASSIVRGSAYEQFF. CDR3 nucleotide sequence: TGTGCCAGTAGTATAGTCCGGGGGTCGGCATATGAGCAGTTCTTC. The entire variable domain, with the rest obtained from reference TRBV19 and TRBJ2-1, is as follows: DGGITQSPKYLFRKEGQNVTLSCEQNLNHDAMYWYRQDPGQGLRLIYYSQIVNDFQKGDIAEGYSVSREKKESFPLTVTSAQKNPTAFYLCASSIVRGSAYEQFFGPGTRLTVL.

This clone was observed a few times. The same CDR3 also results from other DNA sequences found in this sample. CDR3 amino acids: CASSTTGNTEAFF. The CDR3, as DNA: TGTGCCAGTAGCACAACAGGGAACACTGAAGCTTTCTTT. The chain joins TRBV19 to TRBJ1-1; the D gene is possibly TRBD1 (5 bases). Germline-derived CDR1 and CDR2 are LNHDA and SQIVND (reference sequence). The CDR3 covers 13 residues. V was trimmed by 6 bases and J by 1 base, leaving 9 bases between them.

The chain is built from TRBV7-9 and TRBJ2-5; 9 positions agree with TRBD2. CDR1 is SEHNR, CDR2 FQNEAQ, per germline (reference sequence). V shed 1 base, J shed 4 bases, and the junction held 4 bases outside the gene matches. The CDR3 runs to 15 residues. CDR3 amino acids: CASSLVAGGPETQYF. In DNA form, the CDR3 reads TGTGCCAGCAGCTTAGTGGCGGGGGGGCCAGAGACCCAGTACTTC.

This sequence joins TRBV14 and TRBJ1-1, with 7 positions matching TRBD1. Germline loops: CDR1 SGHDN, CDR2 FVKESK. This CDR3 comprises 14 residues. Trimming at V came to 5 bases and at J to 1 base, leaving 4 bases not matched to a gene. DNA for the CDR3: TGTGCCAGCAGCGCCCGACAGGGGAACACTGAAGCTTTCTTT. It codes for CASSARQGNTEAFF.

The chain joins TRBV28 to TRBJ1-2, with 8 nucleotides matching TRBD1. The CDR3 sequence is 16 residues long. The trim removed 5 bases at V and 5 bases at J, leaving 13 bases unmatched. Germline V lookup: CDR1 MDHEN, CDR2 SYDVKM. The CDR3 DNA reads TGTGCCAGCAGTCGGGACAGGTCCCCTGGTAGTTATGGCTACACCTTC. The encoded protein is CASSRDRSPGSYGYTF.